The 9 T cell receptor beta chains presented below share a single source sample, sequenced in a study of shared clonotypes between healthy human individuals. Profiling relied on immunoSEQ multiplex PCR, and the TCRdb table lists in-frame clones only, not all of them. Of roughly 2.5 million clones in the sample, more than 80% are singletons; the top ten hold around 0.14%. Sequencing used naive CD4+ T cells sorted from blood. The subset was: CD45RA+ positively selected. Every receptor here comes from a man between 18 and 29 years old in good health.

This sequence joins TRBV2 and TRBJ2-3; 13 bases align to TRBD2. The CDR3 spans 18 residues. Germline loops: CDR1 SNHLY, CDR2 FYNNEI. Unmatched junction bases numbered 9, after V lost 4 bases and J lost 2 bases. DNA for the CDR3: TGTGCCAGCAGTGGACTGGGACTAGCGGGAAAAGCCACAGATACGCAGTATTTT. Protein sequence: CASSGLGLAGKATDTQYF.

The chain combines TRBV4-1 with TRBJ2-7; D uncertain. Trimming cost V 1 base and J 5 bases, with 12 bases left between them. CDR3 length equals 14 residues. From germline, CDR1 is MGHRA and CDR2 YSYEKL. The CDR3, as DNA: TGCGCCAGCAGCCAAGTTGGGGAACGACACGAGCAGTACTTC. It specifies CASSQVGERHEQYF.

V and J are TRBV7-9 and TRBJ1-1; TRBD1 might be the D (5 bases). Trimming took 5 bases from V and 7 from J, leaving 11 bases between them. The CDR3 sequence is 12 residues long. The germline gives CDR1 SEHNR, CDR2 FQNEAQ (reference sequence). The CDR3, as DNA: TGTGCCAGCAGCCCTCGACAGAATGAAGCTTTCTTT. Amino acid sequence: CASSPRQNEAFF.

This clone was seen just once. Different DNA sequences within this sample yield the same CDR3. CDR3 residues: CASSRGGSYEQYF. The CDR3 coding sequence is TGTGCCAGCTCACGAGGGGGGTCCTACGAGCAGTACTTC. The rearrangement links TRBV18 to TRBJ2-7; the D call may be TRBD1 or TRBD2 (6 bases each). CDR3 length equals 13 residues. Looked up from germline, CDR1 is KGHSH and CDR2 is LQKENI. Trimming pared 4 bases from V and 1 base from J, leaving 8 bases between.

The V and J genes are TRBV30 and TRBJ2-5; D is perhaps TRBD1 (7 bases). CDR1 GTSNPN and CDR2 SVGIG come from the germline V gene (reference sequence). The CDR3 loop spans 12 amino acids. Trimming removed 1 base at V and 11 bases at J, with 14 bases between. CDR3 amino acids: CAWSGQGGEQYF. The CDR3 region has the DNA TGTGCCTGGAGTGGACAGGGAGGTGAGCAGTACTTC.

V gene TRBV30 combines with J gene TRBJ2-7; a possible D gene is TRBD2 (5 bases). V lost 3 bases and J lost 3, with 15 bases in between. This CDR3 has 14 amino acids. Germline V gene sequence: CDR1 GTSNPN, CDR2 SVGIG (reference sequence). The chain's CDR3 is CAWSGESALYEQYF. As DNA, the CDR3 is TGTGCCTGGAGCGGGGAATCAGCGCTCTACGAGCAGTACTTC.

The CDR3: CASSIQAGLNTQYF. CDR3 nucleotide sequence: TGTGCCAGCAGCATCCAAGCGGGACTAAATACGCAGTATTTT. The V and J genes are TRBV11-2 and TRBJ2-3; 7 nucleotides line up with TRBD2. J was trimmed by 7 bases and V by 5 bases; bases with no gene match: 9. The CDR3 loop spans 14 amino acids. Germline CDR1 SGHAT, CDR2 FQNNGV.

The CDR3 nucleotides are TGTGCCAGCAGCTTGGGCCCTCGCGGGGGGCAAGAGCACGAGCAGTACTTC. Protein product: CASSLGPRGGQEHEQYF. The V and J genes are TRBV5-4 and TRBJ2-7, with 8 bases aligning to TRBD2. This CDR3 has 17 amino acids. Germline V gene data show CDR1 as SGHNT and CDR2 as YYREEE (reference sequence). J was trimmed by 5 bases and V by 0 bases; bases with no gene match: 13.

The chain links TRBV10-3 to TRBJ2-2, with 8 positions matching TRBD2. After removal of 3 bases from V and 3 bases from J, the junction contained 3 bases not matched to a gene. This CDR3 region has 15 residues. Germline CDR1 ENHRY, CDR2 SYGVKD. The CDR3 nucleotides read TGTGCCATCAGTGAACGGCGGGGGGACACCGGGGAGCTGTTTTTT. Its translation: CAISERRGDTGELFF.